This T cell receptor beta chain was recovered during a study of blood T cell repertoires in COVID-19. Study details: From T cells, B-cell-depleted T cells, or PBMCs came the material, which was cDNA or gDNA.

The CDR3 loop spans 15 amino acids. Germline CDR1 and CDR2: MNHEY and SVGAGI. J gave up 0 bases and V 5 bases, and 6 bases lay outside the gene matches. Per the authors' pipeline: Estimation of nucleated cell counts relied on the amplification of reference gene primers. Assay: immunoSEQ multiplex PCR; the TCRdb copy retains only in-frame clones and omits some. D and trimming come from the DNA, and the V and J calls and clone size come from that table. The table has under 350,000 clones, roughly 89% seen once. This receptor was identified in a man aged 35 to 55 with acute or convalescent COVID-19. The specimen sequenced was peripheral blood. The chain links TRBV6-5 to TRBJ2-7; 8 nucleotides line up with TRBD1. The CDR3, as DNA: TGTGCCAGCAGTCCGCGGACAGGGTCCTCCTACGAGCAGTACTTC. Translating gives CASSPRTGSSYEQYF.